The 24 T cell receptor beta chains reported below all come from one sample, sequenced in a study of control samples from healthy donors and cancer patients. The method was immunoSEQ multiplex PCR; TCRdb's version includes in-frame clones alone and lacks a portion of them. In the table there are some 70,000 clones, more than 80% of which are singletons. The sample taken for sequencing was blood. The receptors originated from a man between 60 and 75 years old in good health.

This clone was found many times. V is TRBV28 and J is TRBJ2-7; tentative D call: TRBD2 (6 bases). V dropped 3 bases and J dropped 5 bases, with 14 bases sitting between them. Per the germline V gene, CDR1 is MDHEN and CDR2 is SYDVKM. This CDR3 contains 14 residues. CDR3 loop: CASSFSGVEDEQYF. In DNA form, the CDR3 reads TGTGCCAGCAGTTTCTCGGGAGTAGAGGACGAGCAGTACTTC.

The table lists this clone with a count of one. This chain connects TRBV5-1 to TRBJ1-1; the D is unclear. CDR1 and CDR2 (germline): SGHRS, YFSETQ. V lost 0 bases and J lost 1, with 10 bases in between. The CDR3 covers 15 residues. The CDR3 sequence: CASSLGVFANTEAFF. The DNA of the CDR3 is TGCGCCAGCAGCTTGGGGGTGTTTGCGAACACTGAAGCTTTCTTT.

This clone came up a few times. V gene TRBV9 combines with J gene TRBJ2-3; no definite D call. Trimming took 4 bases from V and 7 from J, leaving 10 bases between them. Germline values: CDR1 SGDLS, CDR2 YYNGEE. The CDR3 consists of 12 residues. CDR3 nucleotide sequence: TGTGCCAGCAGCCCCCTTGCGAATACGCAGTATTTT. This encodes CASSPLANTQYF.

The DNA for the CDR3 is TGTGCCAGCGGAGACACCGAATACGAGCAGTACTTC. Protein: CASGDTEYEQYF. V gene TRBV30 combines with J gene TRBJ2-7, with a possible D match to TRBD2 (5 bases). The CDR3 is 12 amino acids. The germline gives CDR1 GTSNPN, CDR2 SVGIG (reference sequence). Trimming cost V 8 bases and J 4 bases, with 15 bases left between them.

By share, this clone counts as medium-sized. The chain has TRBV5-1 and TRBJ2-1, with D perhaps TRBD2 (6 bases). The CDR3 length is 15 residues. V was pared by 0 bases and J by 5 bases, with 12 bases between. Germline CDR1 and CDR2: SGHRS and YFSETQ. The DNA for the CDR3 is TGCGCCAGCAGCTTGGTCGCCGGGAGTGACAATGAGCAGTTCTTC. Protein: CASSLVAGSDNEQFF.

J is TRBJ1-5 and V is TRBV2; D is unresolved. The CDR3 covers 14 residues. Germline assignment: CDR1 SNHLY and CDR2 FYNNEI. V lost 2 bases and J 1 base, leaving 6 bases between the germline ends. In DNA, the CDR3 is TGTGCCAGCAGTGAATGGTCAAGCAATCAGCCCCAGCATTTT. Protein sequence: CASSEWSSNQPQHF. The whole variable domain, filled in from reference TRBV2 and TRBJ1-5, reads EPEVTQTPSHQVTQMGQEVILRCVPISNHLYFYWYRQILGQKVEFLVSFYNNEISEKSEIFDDQFSVERPDGSNFTLKIRSTKLEDSAMYFCASSEWSSNQPQHFGDGTRLSIL.

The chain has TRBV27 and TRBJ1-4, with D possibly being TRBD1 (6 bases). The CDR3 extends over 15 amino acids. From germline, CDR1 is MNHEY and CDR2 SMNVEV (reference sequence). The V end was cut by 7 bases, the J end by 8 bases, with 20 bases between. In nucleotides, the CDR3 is TGTGCCAGCACCTCGCGAATGGGACAAAGAGAAAAACTGTTTTTT. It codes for CASTSRMGQREKLFF.

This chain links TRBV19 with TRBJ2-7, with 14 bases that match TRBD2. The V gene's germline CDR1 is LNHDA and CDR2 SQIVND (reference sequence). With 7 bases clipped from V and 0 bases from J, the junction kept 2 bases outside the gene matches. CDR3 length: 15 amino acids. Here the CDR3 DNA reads TGTGCCAGTACGGGACTAGCGGGAGACTCCTACGAGCAGTACTTC. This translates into CASTGLAGDSYEQYF.

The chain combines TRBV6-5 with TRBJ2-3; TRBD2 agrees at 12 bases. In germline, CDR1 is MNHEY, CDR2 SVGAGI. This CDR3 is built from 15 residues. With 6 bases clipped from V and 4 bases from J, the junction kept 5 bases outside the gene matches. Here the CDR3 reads CASSRLAGAPDTQYF. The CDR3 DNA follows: TGTGCCAGCAGCCGACTAGCGGGAGCCCCAGATACGCAGTATTTT.

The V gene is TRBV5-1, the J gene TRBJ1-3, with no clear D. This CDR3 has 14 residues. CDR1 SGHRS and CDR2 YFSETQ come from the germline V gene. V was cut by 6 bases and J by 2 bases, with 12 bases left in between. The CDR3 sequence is CASNSGAAGNTIYF. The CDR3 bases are TGCGCCAGCAATTCAGGAGCCGCTGGAAACACCATATATTTT. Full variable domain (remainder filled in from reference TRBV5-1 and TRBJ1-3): KAGVTQTPRYLIKTRGQQVTLSCSPISGHRSVSWYQQTPGQGLQFLFEYFSETQRNKGNFPGRFSGRQFSNSRSEMNVSTLELGDSALYLCASNSGAAGNTIYFGEGSWLTVV.

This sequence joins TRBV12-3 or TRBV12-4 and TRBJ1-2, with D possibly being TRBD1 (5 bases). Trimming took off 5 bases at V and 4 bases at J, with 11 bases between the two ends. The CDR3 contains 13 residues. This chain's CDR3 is CASSPGEGYGYTF. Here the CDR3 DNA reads TGTGCCAGCAGTCCGGGGGAGGGCTATGGCTACACCTTC.

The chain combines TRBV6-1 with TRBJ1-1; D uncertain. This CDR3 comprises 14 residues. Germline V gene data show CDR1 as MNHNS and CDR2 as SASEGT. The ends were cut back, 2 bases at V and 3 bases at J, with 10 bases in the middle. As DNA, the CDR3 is TGTGCCAGCAGTGAAACTACCCCGGACACTGAAGCTTTCTTT. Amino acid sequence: CASSETTPDTEAFF.

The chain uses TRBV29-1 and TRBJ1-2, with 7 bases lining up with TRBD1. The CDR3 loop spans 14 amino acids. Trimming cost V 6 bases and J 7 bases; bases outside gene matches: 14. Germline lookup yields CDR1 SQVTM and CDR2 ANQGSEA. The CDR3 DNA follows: TGCAGCGTCGAGGGCCTCAGACAGGGAGGTGGCTACACCTTC. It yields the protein CSVEGLRQGGGYTF.

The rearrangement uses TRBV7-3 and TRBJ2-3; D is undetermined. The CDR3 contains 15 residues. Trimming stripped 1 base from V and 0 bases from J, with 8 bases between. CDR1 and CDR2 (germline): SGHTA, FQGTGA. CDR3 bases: TGTGCCAGCAGCTTAAACCACAGAAGCACAGATACGCAGTATTTT. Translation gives CASSLNHRSTDTQYF.

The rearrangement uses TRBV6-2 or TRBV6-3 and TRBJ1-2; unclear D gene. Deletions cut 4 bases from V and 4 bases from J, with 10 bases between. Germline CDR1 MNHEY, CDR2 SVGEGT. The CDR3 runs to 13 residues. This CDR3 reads CASSSVRTYGYTF. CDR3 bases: TGTGCCAGCAGTTCCGTCCGTACCTATGGCTACACCTTC.

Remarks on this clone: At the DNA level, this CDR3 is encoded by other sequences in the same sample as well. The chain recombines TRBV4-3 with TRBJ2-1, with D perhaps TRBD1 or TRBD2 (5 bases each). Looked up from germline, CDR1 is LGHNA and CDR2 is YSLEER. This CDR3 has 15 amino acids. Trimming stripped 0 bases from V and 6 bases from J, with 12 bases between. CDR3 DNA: TGCGCCAGCAGCCAAGACACGGGACGGGGCAATGAGCAGTTCTTC. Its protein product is CASSQDTGRGNEQFF.

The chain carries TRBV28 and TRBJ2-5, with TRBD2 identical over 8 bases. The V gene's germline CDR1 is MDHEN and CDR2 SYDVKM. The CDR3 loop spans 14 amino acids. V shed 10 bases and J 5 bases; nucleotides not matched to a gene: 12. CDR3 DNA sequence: TGTGCCATTACCCCAGCGGGAGCTTCGGAGACCCAGTACTTC. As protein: CAITPAGASETQYF.

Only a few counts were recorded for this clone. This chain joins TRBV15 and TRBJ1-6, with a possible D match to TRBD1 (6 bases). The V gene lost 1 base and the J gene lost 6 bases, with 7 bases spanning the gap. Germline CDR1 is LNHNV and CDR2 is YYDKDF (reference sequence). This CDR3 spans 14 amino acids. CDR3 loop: CATSRVGGNSPLHF. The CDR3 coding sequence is TGTGCCACCAGCAGAGTAGGGGGTAATTCACCCCTCCACTTT. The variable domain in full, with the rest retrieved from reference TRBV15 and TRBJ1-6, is DAMVIQNPRYQVTQFGKPVTLSCSQTLNHNVMYWYQQKSSQAPKLLFHYYDKDFNNEADTPDNFQSRRPNTSFCFLDIRSPGLGDTAMYLCATSRVGGNSPLHFGNGTRLTVT.

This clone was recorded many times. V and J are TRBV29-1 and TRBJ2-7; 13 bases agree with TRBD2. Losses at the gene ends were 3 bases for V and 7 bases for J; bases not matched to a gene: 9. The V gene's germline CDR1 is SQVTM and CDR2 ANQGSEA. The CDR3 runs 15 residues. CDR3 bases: TGCAGCGTTGAGGTGGGACTAGCGGGATTCGGTGAGCAGTACTTC. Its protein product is CSVEVGLAGFGEQYF.

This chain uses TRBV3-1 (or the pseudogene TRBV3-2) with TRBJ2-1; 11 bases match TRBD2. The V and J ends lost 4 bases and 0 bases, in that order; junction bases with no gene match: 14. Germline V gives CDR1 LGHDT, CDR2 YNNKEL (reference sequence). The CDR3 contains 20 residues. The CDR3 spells CASSPTAGTSGTFSYNEQFF. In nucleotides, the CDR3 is TGTGCCAGCAGCCCCACGGCCGGGACTAGCGGAACTTTCTCCTACAATGAGCAGTTCTTC.

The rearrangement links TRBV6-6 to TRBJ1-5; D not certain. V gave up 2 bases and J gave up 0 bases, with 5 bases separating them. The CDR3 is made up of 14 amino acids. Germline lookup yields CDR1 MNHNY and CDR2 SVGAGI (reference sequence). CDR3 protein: CASSYDYSNQPQHF. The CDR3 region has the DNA TGTGCCAGCAGTTACGACTATAGCAATCAGCCCCAGCATTTT.

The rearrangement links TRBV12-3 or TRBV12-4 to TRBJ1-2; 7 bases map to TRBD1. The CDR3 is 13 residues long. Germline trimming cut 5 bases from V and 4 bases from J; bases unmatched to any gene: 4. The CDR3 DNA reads TGTGCCAGCAGTCGACAGGGTGGCTATGGCTACACCTTC. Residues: CASSRQGGYGYTF.

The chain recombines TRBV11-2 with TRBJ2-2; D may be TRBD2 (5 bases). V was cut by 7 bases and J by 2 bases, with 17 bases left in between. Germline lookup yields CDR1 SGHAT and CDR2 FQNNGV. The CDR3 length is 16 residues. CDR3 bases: TGTGCCAGCACCCGAACCAGCGGAGGCAACACCGGGGAGCTGTTTTTT. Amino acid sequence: CASTRTSGGNTGELFF. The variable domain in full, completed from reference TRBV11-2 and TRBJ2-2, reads EAGVAQSPRYKIIEKRQSVAFWCNPISGHATLYWYQQILGQGPKLLIQFQNNGVVDDSQLPKDRFSAERLKGVDSTLKIQPAKLEDSAVYLCASTRTSGGNTGELFFGEGSRLTVL.

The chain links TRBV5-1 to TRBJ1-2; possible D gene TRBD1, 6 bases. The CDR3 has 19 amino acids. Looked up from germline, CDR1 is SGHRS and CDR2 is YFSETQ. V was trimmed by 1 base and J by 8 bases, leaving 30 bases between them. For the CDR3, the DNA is TGCGCCAGCAGCTTGAGGCCTACAGCCGGGACAACGACACCTCTGGGCTACACCTTC. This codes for CASSLRPTAGTTTPLGYTF.